Each of the 27 T cell receptor beta chains below was sequenced from the same sample in a study of blood T cell repertoires in COVID-19. Produced via immunoSEQ multiplex PCR; TCRdb's table is partial and in-frame only. Here the sample spans under 250,000 clones, around 83% being singletons. Sequenced sample: peripheral blood. These receptors were taken from a woman in her forties or fifties with acute or convalescent COVID-19.

J is TRBJ1-6 and V is TRBV28; no reliable D call. The V end was cut by 7 bases, the J end by 0 bases, with 10 bases between. Germline loops: CDR1 MDHEN, CDR2 SYDVKM. The CDR3 has 15 amino acids. The CDR3 loop reads CASMGRTSYNSPLHF. As DNA, the CDR3 is TGTGCCAGCATGGGGAGAACCTCCTATAATTCACCCCTCCACTTT.

This clone was detected only once. The chain recombines TRBV19 with TRBJ2-1; 8 bases are a match to TRBD1. This CDR3 has 15 amino acids. The germline V gene has CDR1 LNHDA and CDR2 SQIVND (reference sequence). V shed 1 base and J 5 bases; nucleotides not matched to a gene: 4. The CDR3 DNA is TGTGCCAGTAGTATAGTAGGACAGGGAGACAATGAGCAGTTCTTC. This codes for CASSIVGQGDNEQFF.

This clone has only one observation. The chain has TRBV30 and TRBJ2-5, with TRBD2 matching 9 bases. This CDR3 contains 16 residues. J lost 0 bases, V lost 2 bases, and 7 bases had no gene match. Germline loops: CDR1 GTSNPN, CDR2 SVGIG (reference sequence). CDR3 sequence reads: CAWSREAGGYQETQYF. The DNA of the CDR3 is TGTGCCTGGAGTAGGGAGGCGGGAGGGTACCAAGAGACCCAGTACTTC.

The chain joins TRBV5-1 to TRBJ1-2; TRBD1 aligns across 10 bases. The CDR3 covers 14 residues. Germline CDR1 reads SGHRS; CDR2 reads YFSETQ. The J segment lost 7 bases and the V segment lost 0 bases, leaving 3 bases of the junction unmatched. The DNA for the CDR3 is TGCGCCAGCAGCTTGGGACAGGGGGCGATTGGCTACACCTTC. It codes for CASSLGQGAIGYTF.

V usage is TRBV5-1 and J usage is TRBJ2-1; a weak D match, TRBD2 (6 bases). The CDR3 has 17 amino acids. Germline CDR1 reads SGHRS; CDR2 reads YFSETQ. Between the trimmed V and J ends, which lost 0 bases and 7 bases, there was a span of 20 bases. The CDR3 is CASSLASRTTKPNEQFF. CDR3 sequence (DNA): TGCGCCAGCAGCTTGGCCTCGCGGACTACGAAACCGAATGAGCAGTTCTTC.

This clone was observed a few times. The chain is built from TRBV1 and TRBJ2-3; TRBD2 is taken as the D call from the table, unchecked against the DNA. TRBV1 is noted as a pseudogene. This CDR3 is 19 amino acids long. CDR3 bases: TGCACCAGCAGGGGACAGGGGCAGACTAGCGGGAGGTTTGAAGATACGCAGTATTTT. Its translation: CTSRGQGQTSGRFEDTQYF.

This chain connects TRBV27 to TRBJ2-7; TRBD1 agrees at 10 bases. CDR1 is MNHEY, CDR2 SMNVEV, per germline (reference sequence). The CDR3 contains 14 residues. V trimming: 6 bases; J trimming: 3 bases; junction bases outside the gene matches: 5. The CDR3 DNA is TGTGCCAGCAGACCGGGACAGGGGTTCTACGAGCAGTACTTC. Its translation: CASRPGQGFYEQYF.

This clone was seen just once. The CDR3 region is CAWSVRGSSRADTQYF. CDR3 DNA: TGTGCCTGGAGTGTACGCGGTTCTAGTCGGGCAGATACGCAGTATTTT. This chain links TRBV30 with TRBJ2-3; D is undetermined. Germline CDR1 reads GTSNPN; CDR2 reads SVGIG (reference sequence). V was trimmed by 0 bases and J by 4 bases, leaving 17 bases between them. The CDR3 spans 16 residues.

This clone was picked up one time. The V gene is TRBV10-3, the J gene TRBJ1-1; a possible D gene is TRBD1 (6 bases). Trimming removed 7 bases at V and 0 bases at J, with 9 bases between. CDR1 is ENHRY, CDR2 SYGVKD, per germline. The CDR3 contains 13 residues. For the CDR3, the DNA is TGTGCCATCAAAGGGGACATGAACACTGAAGCTTTCTTT. The encoded protein is CAIKGDMNTEAFF.

This chain joins TRBV5-1 and TRBJ2-6, with 10 bases that match TRBD1. The CDR3 has 16 amino acids. Germline loops: CDR1 SGHRS, CDR2 YFSETQ. The ends lost 7 bases at V and 0 bases at J; junction bases unmatched: 4. CDR3 bases: TGCGCCAGCCGGCGGACAGGGGGCTCTGGGGCCAACGTCCTGACTTTC. The encoded protein is CASRRTGGSGANVLTF.

This clone appeared a single time. The V and J genes are TRBV10-1 and TRBJ2-3; D not certain. CDR1 and CDR2 from the germline V gene are WNHNN and SYGVQD (reference sequence). The ends were cut back, 9 bases at V and 5 bases at J, with 6 bases in the middle. CDR3 length equals 10 residues. Here the CDR3 DNA reads TGCGCCAGGCCAGGAGATACGCAGTATTTT. It translates to CARPGDTQYF.

The V and J genes are TRBV28 and TRBJ1-5; weak D call: TRBD1 (5 bases). The CDR3 contains 16 residues. The V gene lost 4 bases and the J gene lost 2 bases, with 15 bases spanning the gap. Germline V gives CDR1 MDHEN, CDR2 SYDVKM. CDR3 nucleotides: TGTGCCAGCAGTTCGCCCGGGGGGGTAGGCAATCAGCCCCAGCATTTT. This gives the protein CASSSPGGVGNQPQHF.

This clone has just a few counts. The J gene is TRBJ2-5, the V gene TRBV19, with 9 bases lining up with TRBD1. Germline trimming cut 9 bases from V and 6 bases from J; bases unmatched to any gene: 14. Germline V gives CDR1 LNHDA, CDR2 SQIVND (reference sequence). The length of the CDR3 is 15 residues. CDR3 in DNA: TGTGCCAGCGGTTTAGTGGGGGACAGGGATCAGACCCAGTACTTC. This sequence encodes CASGLVGDRDQTQYF.

This chain links TRBV6-6 with TRBJ1-2; unclear D gene. V lost 0 bases and J 7 bases, leaving 15 bases between the germline ends. Germline values: CDR1 MNHNY, CDR2 SVGAGI (reference sequence). The CDR3 sequence is 15 residues long. As DNA, the CDR3 is TGTGCCAGCAGTTACTCCGGGTTGGAGTCTTTTGGCTACACCTTC. Amino acid sequence: CASSYSGLESFGYTF.

The V gene is TRBV7-9, the J gene TRBJ1-6, with a possible D match to TRBD1 (6 bases). Germline assignment: CDR1 SEHNR and CDR2 FQNEAQ (reference sequence). V was trimmed by 5 bases and J by 4 bases, leaving 6 bases between them. The CDR3 is made up of 13 amino acids. The CDR3 sequence is CASSQGYNSPLHF. The CDR3 region has the DNA TGTGCCAGCAGCCAGGGGTATAATTCACCCCTCCACTTT.

The V call is TRBV28, the J call TRBJ2-7; 8 bases line up with TRBD1. The germline V gene encodes CDR1 MDHEN and CDR2 SYDVKM. The CDR3 runs 15 residues. V was clipped by 5 bases and J by 2 bases; unmatched bases: 8. The CDR3, as DNA: TGTGCCAGCAGTCCACGGACAGGGCTACCCTACGAGCAGTACTTC. Amino acids: CASSPRTGLPYEQYF.

The gene calls are TRBV5-1 and TRBJ2-1; 11 bases match TRBD2. CDR1 is SGHRS, CDR2 YFSETQ, per germline. CDR3 length: 17 amino acids. Trimming removed 0 bases from V and 2 bases from J; junction bases left unmatched: 4. This CDR3 reads CASSLAVTSGTYNEQFF. The CDR3 DNA is TGCGCCAGCAGCTTGGCCGTGACTAGCGGGACCTACAATGAGCAGTTCTTC.

About this clone: The sample contains more than one DNA sequence encoding this CDR3. The chain has TRBV9 and TRBJ1-2, with D maybe TRBD1 (5 bases). Deletions cut 3 bases from V and 2 bases from J, with 8 bases between. The CDR3 is made up of 13 amino acids. CDR1 is SGDLS, CDR2 YYNGEE, per germline. This CDR3 is CASSEGLNYGYTF. CDR3 bases: TGTGCCAGCAGCGAGGGGTTAAACTATGGCTACACCTTC.

This clone is a singleton in its sample. The chain couples TRBV5-1 to TRBJ1-4; D not certain. V was clipped by 5 bases and J by 0 bases, with 11 bases between them. CDR1 SGHRS and CDR2 YFSETQ come from the germline V gene. The CDR3 spans 15 residues. This CDR3 reads CASRREDATNEKLFF. CDR3 bases: TGCGCCAGCAGGAGGGAGGATGCAACTAATGAAAAACTGTTTTTT.

The chain links TRBV5-1 to TRBJ2-3, with 8 nucleotides matching TRBD2. The V and J ends lost 3 bases and 2 bases, in that order; junction bases with no gene match: 11. The length of the CDR3 is 17 residues. The germline V gene encodes CDR1 SGHRS and CDR2 YFSETQ. The CDR3 DNA is TGCGCCAGCAGCTCCAGACTAGCGCTGGGGATCACAGATACGCAGTATTTT. Its protein product is CASSSRLALGITDTQYF.

This chain connects TRBV6-5 to TRBJ1-1; perhaps TRBD1 as D (5 bases). V was shortened by 6 bases and J by 10 bases, with 18 bases between the two germline ends. Germline CDR1 MNHEY, CDR2 SVGAGI. The CDR3 is 13 residues long. CDR3 residues: CASSPGINPRAFF. Written as DNA, the CDR3 is TGTGCCAGCAGCCCAGGGATCAACCCCCGAGCTTTCTTT.

The rearrangement links TRBV19 to TRBJ2-5; no clear D. V lost 1 base, J lost 0 bases, and 9 bases lay in between. CDR3 length: 15 residues. CDR1 and CDR2 (germline): LNHDA, SQIVND (reference sequence). CDR3 residues: CASSIGGRNQETQYF. CDR3 sequence (DNA): TGTGCCAGTAGTATAGGTGGCAGAAACCAAGAGACCCAGTACTTC.

V and J are TRBV30 and TRBJ1-3; weak D call: TRBD1 (6 bases). The CDR3 extends over 14 amino acids. Trimming cost V 1 base and J 2 bases, with 9 bases left between them. Germline CDR1 reads GTSNPN; CDR2 reads SVGIG (reference sequence). The CDR3 bases are TGTGCCTGGAGTGGAAACAGGGCTGGAAACACCATATATTTT. Translating gives CAWSGNRAGNTIYF.

This clone was seen a single time. The rearrangement links TRBV30 to TRBJ2-4; TRBD2 agrees at 9 bases. In germline, CDR1 is GTSNPN, CDR2 SVGIG (reference sequence). The CDR3 spans 16 residues. J gave up 2 bases and V 3 bases, and 8 bases lay outside the gene matches. CDR3 residues: CAWSMDLAGTKNIQYF. CDR3 coding DNA: TGTGCCTGGAGCATGGACCTAGCGGGAACCAAAAACATTCAGTACTTC.

This chain connects TRBV11-2 to TRBJ2-7; the D is unclear. Per germline, CDR1 SGHAT and CDR2 FQNNGV. The CDR3 consists of 14 residues. V lost 5 bases and J 5 bases, leaving 16 bases between the germline ends. CDR3 residues: CASSLLDFTDEQYF. The CDR3 region has the DNA TGTGCCAGCAGCCTCCTTGACTTTACCGACGAGCAGTACTTC.

This chain connects TRBV27 to TRBJ2-7; maybe TRBD1 (6 bases). Trimming took off 4 bases at V and 7 bases at J, with 20 bases between the two ends. The CDR3 is 15 amino acids. Looked up from germline, CDR1 is MNHEY and CDR2 is SMNVEV (reference sequence). As DNA, the CDR3 is TGTGCCAGCAGTTCGCAGGGGCTACCTACGGGGGAGCAGTACTTC. Translation gives CASSSQGLPTGEQYF.

The V gene is TRBV10-2, the J gene TRBJ1-5, with 9 bases aligning to TRBD1. The CDR3 runs 15 residues. Trimming cost V 6 bases and J 0 bases; bases outside gene matches: 3. Germline V gene sequence: CDR1 WSHSY, CDR2 SAAADI. The CDR3: CASSRQGDSNQPQHF. The CDR3 DNA follows: TGCGCCAGCAGCCGACAGGGGGATAGCAATCAGCCCCAGCATTTT.